This is a list of T cell receptor beta chains from one sample in a study of control samples from healthy donors and cancer patients. This table comes from immunoSEQ multiplex PCR, and its TCRdb copy is limited to in-frame clones, with some not included. There are 100,000 to 150,000 clones in the sample; about 88% occur only once, and more than 2.5% lies in the top ten. Material: blood. All receptors come from a man aged 45-60 years in good health. Both conserved end residues are part of each CDR3. A D gene is named only where the DNA matches it firmly. Expanded clones are given a class, and other clones once, few, many or no size at all.

d_call j_call v_call clone_size cdr3_aa cdr3_nt
TRBD1 TRBJ1-1 TRBV11-2 few CASSPTTGAEAFF TGTGCCAGCAGCCCGACGACAGGGGCTGAAGCTTTCTTT
- TRBJ2-3 TRBV28 - CASSLSGGLDTQYF TGTGCCAGCAGTTTATCGGGGGGCCTCGATACGCAGTATTTT
- TRBJ2-7 TRBV11-3 - CASSLDFGPTYEQYF TGTGCCAGCAGCTTAGATTTCGGTCCGACCTACGAGCAGTACTTC
- TRBJ2-3 TRBV5-1 - CASSLTAGRTDTQYF TGCGCCAGCAGCTTAACCGCGGGGCGCACAGATACGCAGTATTTT
- TRBJ1-6 TRBV5-4 few CASSLEWNSPLHF TGTGCCAGCAGCTTGGAGTGGAATTCACCCCTCCACTTT
- TRBJ1-4 TRBV28 - CASHSGATNEKLFF TGTGCCAGCCACTCGGGCGCAACTAATGAAAAACTGTTTTTT
- TRBJ1-2 TRBV7-9 - CASSSTYGYTF TGTGCCAGCAGCTCGACCTATGGCTACACCTTC
- TRBJ1-1 TRBV5-1 - CASSALGRGTEAFF TGCGCCAGCAGCGCTCTCGGCCGGGGCACTGAAGCTTTCTTT
TRBD1 TRBJ1-1 TRBV28 - CASSDENTGGAKAFF TGTGCCAGCAGCGACGAAAACACAGGGGGCGCTAAAGCTTTCTTT
- TRBJ2-1 TRBV18 - CASSPSTDNNEQFF TGTGCCAGCTCACCAAGTACGGATAACAATGAGCAGTTCTTC
- TRBJ2-1 TRBV19 - CASSIGGNSYNEQFF TGTGCCAGTAGTATCGGCGGAAACTCCTACAATGAGCAGTTCTTC
TRBD1 TRBJ1-3 TRBV13 - CASSFGRTGGLRSGNTIYF TGTGCCAGCAGTTTCGGCCGGACAGGGGGCCTTCGCTCTGGAAACACCATATATTTT
- TRBJ2-1 TRBV20-1 - CSASRSGDNTKNEQFF TGCAGTGCTAGTCGAAGCGGGGACAACACCAAAAATGAGCAGTTCTTC
- TRBJ2-7 TRBV28 - CASSSREQYF TGTGCCAGCAGCTCGCGAGAGCAGTACTTC
- TRBJ2-1 TRBV11-2 - CASSEPGLPHEQFF TGTGCCAGCAGCGAACCAGGACTTCCACATGAGCAGTTCTTC
TRBD2 TRBJ2-7 TRBV6-1 few CASSGLAGVNSYEQYF TGTGCCAGCAGTGGCTTAGCGGGGGTAAATTCCTACGAGCAGTACTTC
- TRBJ2-1 TRBV4-2 - CASSQEEEQFF TGTGCCAGCAGCCAAGAAGAGGAGCAGTTCTTC
TRBD1 TRBJ2-7 TRBV18 - CASSLGTDLHEQYF TGTGCCAGCTCGCTTGGGACAGATCTCCACGAGCAGTACTTC
- TRBJ1-3 TRBV19 - CASSIGGIDSGNTIYF TGTGCCAGTAGTATAGGAGGGATCGACTCTGGAAACACCATATATTTT
- TRBJ2-7 TRBV7-6 - CASSSEYGGSYEQYF TGTGCCAGCAGCTCGGAATACGGGGGCTCCTACGAGCAGTACTTC
- TRBJ2-3 TRBV5-4 - CASSLDWRSTDTQYF TGTGCCAGCAGCTTAGACTGGCGGAGCACAGATACGCAGTATTTT
- TRBJ2-5 TRBV5-6 - CASSFALDRNMETQYF TGTGCCAGCAGCTTTGCATTGGACAGAAACATGGAGACCCAGTACTTC
- TRBJ2-2 TRBV14 - CASSQNSPLNTGELFF TGTGCCAGCAGCCAAAACAGCCCCTTGAACACCGGGGAGCTGTTTTTT
- TRBJ1-1 TRBV7-9 - CASSLRLNTEAFF TGTGCCAGCAGCTTGCGGTTGAACACTGAAGCTTTCTTT
TRBD1 TRBJ2-5 TRBV9 - CASSVSLRDREETQYF TGTGCCAGCAGCGTGTCCCTCCGGGACAGAGAAGAGACCCAGTACTTC
- TRBJ1-2 TRBV7-9 - CASSLYGTGYGYTF TGTGCCAGCAGCTTATATGGGACCGGTTATGGCTACACCTTC